The TCR beta chain described here comes from a study of shared clonotypes between healthy human individuals. Germline V gene sequence: CDR1 SGHVS, CDR2 FQNEAQ. Trimming left V 3 bases short and J 0 bases short, with 15 bases between. This CDR3 is 16 amino acids long. It was roughly 200 ng DNA, about 30,000 T cell genomes, that sorted-subset replicate PCRs used. Repertoires were generated with immunoSEQ multiplex PCR, while TCRdb's copy carries only in-frame clones and drops some. The data hold roughly 720,000 clones, with around 91% observed a single time. The rearrangement joins TRBV7-8 to TRBJ2-7; maybe TRBD2 (6 bases). Sequenced material: memory CD8+ T cells from PBMCs. Noted subset: CD45RO+ cells pooled with CCR7-negative TemRA cells. The sequence came from a man aged 18 to 29 in good health. Some clones in this sample may be carry-over from other donors' samples. The CDR3 bases are TGTGCCAGCAGCTTGCTGCGGGGCAGAAGCTCCTACGAGCAGTACTTC. Translation: CASSLLRGRSSYEQYF.